The clone carrying this T cell receptor (beta chain) was seen just once. This CDR3 region has 16 residues. Germline V gene data show CDR1 as MDHEN and CDR2 as SYDVKM. V lost 3 bases to trimming and J lost 0 bases, with 12 bases between them. The sample originates from a study of blood T cell repertoires in COVID-19. As for the study in general: COVID-19 samples from acute and convalescent phases originated in the United States, Italy and Spain. From T cells, B-cell-depleted T cells, or PBMCs came the material, which was cDNA or gDNA.

As handled by the study authors: Estimation of nucleated cell counts was performed using reference gene primer amplification. The method was immunoSEQ multiplex PCR; TCRdb's version includes in-frame clones alone and lacks a portion of them. V, J and clone size are those of that table, while D and trimming were read from the DNA. The repertoire consists of under 150,000 clones, with more than 80% occurring once and the leading ten covering about 9.3%. The TCR originated in a woman aged 80 or older in a cohort sampled during active or convalescent COVID-19. The sequenced sample consisted of peripheral blood. The V and J genes are TRBV28 and TRBJ1-3; a possible D gene is TRBD1 (6 bases). The CDR3 reads CASSFHRVSSGNTIYF. CDR3 bases: TGTGCCAGCAGTTTTCACAGGGTCAGCTCTGGAAACACCATATATTTT.